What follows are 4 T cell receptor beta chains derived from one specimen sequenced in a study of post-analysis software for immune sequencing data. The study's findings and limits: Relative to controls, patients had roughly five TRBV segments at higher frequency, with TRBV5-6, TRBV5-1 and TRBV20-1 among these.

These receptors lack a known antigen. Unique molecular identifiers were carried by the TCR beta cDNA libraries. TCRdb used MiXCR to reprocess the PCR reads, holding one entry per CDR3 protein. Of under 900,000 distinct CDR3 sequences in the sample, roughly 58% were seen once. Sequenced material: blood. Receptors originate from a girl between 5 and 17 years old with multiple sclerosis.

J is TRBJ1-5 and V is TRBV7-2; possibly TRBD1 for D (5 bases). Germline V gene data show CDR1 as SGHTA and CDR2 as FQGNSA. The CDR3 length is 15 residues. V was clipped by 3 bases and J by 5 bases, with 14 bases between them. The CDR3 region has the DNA TGTGCCAGCAGCTTGGGCCCCAGGGTCGATCAGCCCCAGCATTTT. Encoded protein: CASSLGPRVDQPQHF.

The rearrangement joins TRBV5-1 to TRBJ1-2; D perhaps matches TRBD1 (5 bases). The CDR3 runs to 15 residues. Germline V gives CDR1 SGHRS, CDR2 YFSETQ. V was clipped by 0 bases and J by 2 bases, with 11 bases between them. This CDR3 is CASSLDTGINYGYTF. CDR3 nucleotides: TGCGCCAGCAGCTTGGATACAGGTATAAACTATGGCTACACCTTC.

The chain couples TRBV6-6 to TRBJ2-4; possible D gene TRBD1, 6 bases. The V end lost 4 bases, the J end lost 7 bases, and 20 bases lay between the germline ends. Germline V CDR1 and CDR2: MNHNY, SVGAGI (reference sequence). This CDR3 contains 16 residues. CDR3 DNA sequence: TGTGCCAGCAGTTCAAGATCACAGGGAGTGATTAACATTCAGTACTTC. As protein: CASSSRSQGVINIQYF.

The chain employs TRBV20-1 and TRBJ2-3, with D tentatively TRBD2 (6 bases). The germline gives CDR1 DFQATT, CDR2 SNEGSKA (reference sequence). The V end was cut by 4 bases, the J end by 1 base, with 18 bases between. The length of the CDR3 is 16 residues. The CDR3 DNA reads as TGCAGTGCTATAGAAGGGACTCCGGGAGGCACAGATACGCAGTATTTT. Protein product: CSAIEGTPGGTDTQYF.